This paragraph reports one T cell receptor (beta chain). Its target is unknown. V was clipped by 3 bases and J by 4 bases; unmatched bases: 5. CDR3 length: 15 amino acids. Germline V gene lookup returns CDR1 KGHSH and CDR2 LQKENI. CD4+ cells were split into CD45RA+ naive and CD45RA-negative memory subsets. This entry is derived from a study of shared clonotypes between healthy human individuals. In the study overall: The donors, two women and three men, were aged 18 to 49.

Libraries were prepared by immunoSEQ multiplex PCR; TCRdb keeps only in-frame clonotypes and omits some of them. Counted here are 1.5 million to 1.9 million clones, around 98% occurring once; the ten biggest clones make up about 0.45%. Study conclusions and caveats: Across subsets, estimated richness was generally greater for naive than for memory populations.

Sequenced material: naive CD4+ T cells sorted from blood. Subset indicated: CD45RA+ positively selected. This TCR derives from a man under 40 in good health. The rearrangement uses TRBV18 and TRBJ2-2, with TRBD2 matching over 7 bases. The DNA for the CDR3 is TGTGCCAGCTCACCCCGGGAGGCCTCCACCGGGGAGCTGTTTTTT. Amino acids: CASSPREASTGELFF.